This TCR beta chain is drawn from a study of T-cell memory formation after mild COVID-19. At the level of the study: Clusters were largely donor specific.

cDNA libraries for TCR alpha and TCR beta, carrying sample barcodes and UMIs, came from 5'RACE with constant-segment primers. MiXCR was run by TCRdb on the 5' RACE reads, yielding one entry per CDR3 protein. This table holds roughly 480,000 distinct CDR3 sequences, around 27% found once. On this clonotype itself: Its matching antigen is unknown.

Study results and caveats: Mainly CM and EM harbored the contracting CD4+ clones; mainly EMRA harbored the CD8+ ones. Clones that contracted from day 15 to 85 were balanced CD4/CD8, while later expanders leaned CD4+.

CDR3 length equals 15 residues. The V gene's germline CDR1 is SGHTA and CDR2 FQGNSA. Trimming at V came to 8 bases and at J to 0 bases, leaving 6 bases not matched to a gene. This chain joins TRBV7-2 and TRBJ2-3; 9 bases align to TRBD2. The sample was PBMCs or a T cell subset sorted from them (not recorded which). This sequence originates from an adult woman who had mild COVID-19 (a few samples of this study predate the infection). Cell type and time point are not known. This chain's CDR3 is CASGLAGVSTDTQYF. The DNA of the CDR3 is TGTGCCAGCGGATTAGCGGGAGTGAGCACAGATACGCAGTATTTT.